One sample yielded the 18 T cell receptor beta chains listed below, sequenced in a study of blood T cell repertoires in COVID-19. Method: immunoSEQ multiplex PCR; TCRdb's copy keeps in-frame clones and lacks some. The table has about 260,000 clones, roughly 86% seen once. Material: peripheral blood. These receptor sequences come from a woman aged 50 to 60 with acute or convalescent COVID-19.

The V gene is TRBV27, the J gene TRBJ1-1; the D gene is possibly TRBD1 (6 bases). Germline CDR1 reads MNHEY; CDR2 reads SMNVEV (reference sequence). With 5 bases removed from V and 4 bases from J, the gap between germline ends came to 14 bases. CDR3 length equals 14 residues. The CDR3 is CASSPRTEPTEAFF. DNA for the CDR3: TGTGCCAGCAGTCCCCGGACAGAGCCCACTGAAGCTTTCTTT.

The V call is TRBV2, the J call TRBJ1-1; D is uncertain. Germline assignment: CDR1 SNHLY and CDR2 FYNNEI. V was cut by 6 bases and J by 1 base, with 12 bases left in between. The CDR3 covers 14 residues. CDR3 nucleotides: TGTGCCAGCAGATTCTCTCCGGGGAACACTGAAGCTTTCTTT. This gives the protein CASRFSPGNTEAFF.

The genes are TRBV28 and TRBJ1-1; D gene unclear. The CDR3 length is 12 residues. The V gene lost 1 base and the J gene lost 11 bases, with 11 bases spanning the gap. From germline, CDR1 is MDHEN and CDR2 SYDVKM. As DNA, the CDR3 is TGTGCCAGCAGTTTATTACCTCTCGGGGCTTTCTTT. As protein: CASSLLPLGAFF. Full variable domain (missing parts from reference TRBV28 and TRBJ1-1): DVKVTQSSRYLVKRTGEKVFLECVQDMDHENMFWYRQDPGLGLRLIYFSYDVKMKEKGDIPEGYSVSREKKERFSLILESASTNQTSMYLCASSLLPLGAFFGQGTRLTVV.

There are a few counts of this clone. The chain employs TRBV7-9 and TRBJ1-1; tentatively, D is TRBD1 (6 bases). CDR3 length equals 13 residues. V lost 7 bases and J lost 0, with 9 bases in between. Germline CDR1 reads SEHNR; CDR2 reads FQNEAQ (reference sequence). CDR3 in DNA: TGTGCCAGCACCCGACAGGTGAACACTGAAGCTTTCTTT. Translating it yields CASTRQVNTEAFF. Filled out from reference TRBV7-9 and TRBJ1-1, the complete variable domain reads DTGVSQNPRHKITKRGQNVTFRCDPISEHNRLYWYRQTLGQGPEFLTYFQNEAQLEKSRLLSDRFSAERPKGSFSTLEIQRTEQGDSAMYLCASTRQVNTEAFFGQGTRLTVV.

The chain has TRBV18 and TRBJ2-1, with D tentatively TRBD1 (6 bases). Germline CDR1 KGHSH, CDR2 LQKENI. The germline V and J ends were trimmed by 3 bases and 3 bases, with 9 bases remaining between them. This CDR3 is built from 14 residues. The CDR3 sequence: CASSPGTNYNEQFF. In nucleotides, the CDR3 is TGTGCCAGCTCACCCGGGACAAACTACAATGAGCAGTTCTTC. The entire variable domain, with the rest obtained from reference TRBV18 and TRBJ2-1, is as follows: NAGVMQNPRHLVRRRGQEARLRCSPMKGHSHVYWYRQLPEEGLKFMVYLQKENIIDESGMPKERFSAEFPKEGPSILRIQQVVRGDSAAYFCASSPGTNYNEQFFGPGTRLTVL.

CDR3 residues: CASSSEVRTSGSGYNEQFF. CDR3 DNA: TGTGCCAGCAGTTCGGAGGTCCGGACTAGCGGGAGTGGGTACAATGAGCAGTTCTTC. The V and J genes are TRBV6-2 or TRBV6-3 and TRBJ2-1; 13 nucleotides match TRBD2. This CDR3 has 19 amino acids. V shed 4 bases, J shed 4 bases, and the junction held 13 bases outside the gene matches. The germline V gene has CDR1 MNHEY and CDR2 SVGEGT.

This sequence joins TRBV2 and TRBJ1-3, with D perhaps matching TRBD1 (5 bases). CDR1 SNHLY and CDR2 FYNNEI come from the germline V gene. The CDR3 has 15 amino acids. V gave up 3 bases and J gave up 4 bases, with 13 bases separating them. The CDR3 protein is CASSDPGESGNTIYF. The CDR3 bases are TGTGCCAGCAGTGACCCGGGGGAGTCGGGAAACACCATATATTTT.

This clone was detected only a few times. The chain carries TRBV7-3 and TRBJ1-1; D is perhaps TRBD1 (6 bases). The germline V gene encodes CDR1 SGHTA and CDR2 FQGTGA. V lost 5 bases and J lost 7, with 14 bases in between. This CDR3 spans 13 amino acids. The CDR3 coding sequence is TGTGCCAGCAGCCCGGGACTAGGGGGTGAAGCTTTCTTT. Encoded protein: CASSPGLGGEAFF.

The chain employs TRBV7-9 and TRBJ2-3; a possible D gene is TRBD2 (5 bases). The CDR3 has 16 amino acids. Germline V CDR1 and CDR2: SEHNR, FQNEAQ (reference sequence). V lost 1 base and J 2 bases, leaving 13 bases between the germline ends. CDR3 sequence (DNA): TGTGCCAGCAGCTTAGGATACGGGATTACCACAGATACGCAGTATTTT. Translated, it gives CASSLGYGITTDTQYF.

This chain joins TRBV19 and TRBJ2-1, with 8 bases identical to TRBD2. J lost 6 bases, V lost 6 bases, and 4 bases had no gene match. This CDR3 is built from 13 residues. Germline V gives CDR1 LNHDA, CDR2 SQIVND (reference sequence). CDR3 in DNA: TGTGCCAGTAGGGGGACTAGGGTCAATGAGCAGTTCTTC. Protein product: CASRGTRVNEQFF.

The genes are TRBV19 and TRBJ1-1; 9 bases agree with TRBD1. This CDR3 region has 16 residues. Germline-derived CDR1 and CDR2 are LNHDA and SQIVND (reference sequence). V gave up 3 bases and J gave up 0 bases; unmatched junction bases: 5. This CDR3 is CASSISQGAVNTEAFF. In DNA form, the CDR3 reads TGTGCCAGTAGTATCTCACAGGGGGCGGTGAACACTGAAGCTTTCTTT.

The chain links TRBV5-1 to TRBJ2-5, with a possible D match to TRBD1 (6 bases). Germline-derived CDR1 and CDR2 are SGHRS and YFSETQ. This CDR3 spans 13 amino acids. V was clipped by 5 bases and J by 5 bases, with 13 bases between them. The CDR3 is CASRRFQGETQYF. CDR3 nucleotides: TGCGCCAGCAGGCGATTTCAGGGGGAGACCCAGTACTTC.

The chain links TRBV2 to TRBJ2-5; D unclear. CDR1 is SNHLY and CDR2 is FYNNEI in the germline V gene. V was shortened by 9 bases and J by 5 bases, with 7 bases between the two germline ends. This CDR3 region has 10 residues. In nucleotides, the CDR3 is TGTGCCAGGAACTCGGAGACCCAGTACTTC. Translation: CARNSETQYF. The complete variable domain, with remaining parts taken from reference TRBV2 and TRBJ2-5, reads EPEVTQTPSHQVTQMGQEVILRCVPISNHLYFYWYRQILGQKVEFLVSFYNNEISEKSEIFDDQFSVERPDGSNFTLKIRSTKLEDSAMYFCARNSETQYFGPGTRLLVL.

The chain couples TRBV25-1 to TRBJ1-4; D not certain. The length of the CDR3 is 15 residues. CDR1 and CDR2 from the germline V gene are MGHDK and SYGVNS. V shed 3 bases and J shed 5 bases, with 13 bases lying between them. In DNA form, the CDR3 reads TGTGCCAGCAGTGATCTGGCAGGCGGGAATGAAAAACTGTTTTTT. Its translation: CASSDLAGGNEKLFF.

This sequence joins TRBV29-1 and TRBJ2-1; 10 nucleotides agree with TRBD2. Germline V gives CDR1 SQVTM, CDR2 ANQGSEA. The CDR3 has 13 residues. The junction had 6 bases not matched to a gene; V was cut back by 3 bases and J by 10 bases. CDR3 protein: CSVDELAGNEQFF. CDR3 coding DNA: TGCAGCGTTGACGAACTAGCGGGAAACGAGCAGTTCTTC.

The chain links TRBV3-1 (or the pseudogene TRBV3-2) to TRBJ1-1, with no clear D. The CDR3 spans 14 residues. V dropped 4 bases and J dropped 2 bases, with 11 bases sitting between them. In germline, CDR1 is LGHDT, CDR2 YNNKEL (reference sequence). Here the CDR3 DNA reads TGTGCCAGCAGCCCGGGATTTACAAACACTGAAGCTTTCTTT. Translated: CASSPGFTNTEAFF.

The chain links TRBV15 to TRBJ2-5, with 7 bases matching TRBD2. With V trimmed by 1 base and J by 9 bases, 14 bases remained unmatched. The CDR3 is 16 residues long. In germline, CDR1 is LNHNV, CDR2 YYDKDF (reference sequence). This CDR3 is CATSRGGAGLSRAQYF. The CDR3 DNA sequence: TGTGCCACCAGCAGAGGGGGAGCGGGACTCTCCCGGGCCCAGTACTTC.

This clone was seen only a few times. V gene TRBV5-1 combines with J gene TRBJ1-2, with 8 nucleotides matching TRBD1. Trimming removed 0 bases from V and 7 bases from J; junction bases left unmatched: 5. This CDR3 has 14 amino acids. Germline CDR1 and CDR2: SGHRS and YFSETQ. CDR3 bases: TGCGCCAGCAGCTTGGGACAGGGGATCTCTGGCTACACCTTC. Protein sequence: CASSLGQGISGYTF.